These 27 T cell receptor beta chains were all obtained from the same sample, sequenced in a study of shared clonotypes between healthy human individuals. Clones were read by immunoSEQ multiplex PCR, and TCRdb kept only the in-frame ones, dropping some. The sample lists 550,000 to 700,000 clones, about 80% occurring once. Sequencing was performed on memory CD4+ T cells sorted from blood. The subset is: CD45RA-negative fraction. These receptors all stem from a woman aged 25-40 years in good health.

This clone was detected a few times. V gene TRBV27 combines with J gene TRBJ2-1, with D maybe TRBD1 (5 bases). V lost 6 bases and J lost 15, with 18 bases in between. The CDR3 length is 12 residues. The germline V gene encodes CDR1 MNHEY and CDR2 SMNVEV (reference sequence). Written as DNA, the CDR3 is TGTGCCAGCAGCTTAGAGGCAGGGCCACTGTTCTTC. This sequence encodes CASSLEAGPLFF.

CDR3 nucleotides: TGTGCCAGCACCGGGACAGGGCGAGAGACCCAGTACTTC. It codes for CASTGTGRETQYF. The rearrangement links TRBV2 to TRBJ2-5, with 9 bases that match TRBD1. CDR1 is SNHLY and CDR2 is FYNNEI in the germline V gene. The CDR3 is made up of 13 amino acids. V lost 7 bases, J lost 4 bases, and 4 bases stayed unmatched.

The rearrangement links TRBV5-4 to TRBJ1-4, with 10 bases matching TRBD1. Trimming cost V 1 base and J 6 bases; bases outside gene matches: 9. The CDR3 totals 17 residues. CDR1 SGHNT and CDR2 YYREEE come from the germline V gene (reference sequence). The CDR3 coding sequence is TGTGCCAGCAGCTTGATGGGACAGGGGTTAGGGGATGAAAAACTGTTTTTT. This encodes CASSLMGQGLGDEKLFF.

The chain has TRBV7-2 and TRBJ2-1; D not certain. Looked up from germline, CDR1 is SGHTA and CDR2 is FQGNSA. The CDR3 totals 12 residues. V gave up 3 bases and J gave up 6 bases, with 6 bases separating them. CDR3 region: CASSFFGNEQFF. The CDR3 region has the DNA TGTGCCAGCAGCTTCTTTGGCAATGAGCAGTTCTTC. The full variable domain, rest sourced from reference TRBV7-2 and TRBJ2-1, is GAGVSQSPSNKVTEKGKDVELRCDPISGHTALYWYRQSLGQGLEFLIYFQGNSAPDKSGLPSDRFSAERTGGSVSTLTIQRTQQEDSAVYLCASSFFGNEQFFGPGTRLTVL.

The V gene is TRBV10-2, the J gene TRBJ2-1; weak D call: TRBD2 (6 bases). Germline CDR1 and CDR2: WSHSY and SAAADI. The CDR3 is 17 residues long. V was pared by 7 bases and J by 3 bases, with 22 bases between. CDR3 amino acids: CASTSFEGLGYYNEQFF. The CDR3 nucleotides read TGCGCCAGCACCTCATTTGAGGGACTCGGCTACTACAATGAGCAGTTCTTC.

The chain has TRBV19 and TRBJ2-5; TRBD2 is a possible D gene (5 bases). CDR3 size: 12 residues. Trimming pared 6 bases from V and 7 bases from J, leaving 12 bases between. Looked up from germline, CDR1 is LNHDA and CDR2 is SQIVND (reference sequence). The CDR3 loop reads CASRGEWRTQYF. The CDR3 DNA reads as TGTGCCAGTAGGGGAGAATGGCGGACCCAGTACTTC. Together with reference TRBV19 and TRBJ2-5, the CDR3 gives the full variable domain: DGGITQSPKYLFRKEGQNVTLSCEQNLNHDAMYWYRQDPGQGLRLIYYSQIVNDFQKGDIAEGYSVSREKKESFPLTVTSAQKNPTAFYLCASRGEWRTQYFGPGTRLLVL.

In regard to this clone: The same CDR3 is also encoded by other DNA sequences in this sample. The V and J genes are TRBV5-1 and TRBJ1-5; TRBD1 matches 9 bases. Germline V CDR1 and CDR2: SGHRS, YFSETQ. V shed 4 bases and J 7 bases; nucleotides not matched to a gene: 6. The CDR3 sequence is 14 residues long. CDR3 sequence (DNA): TGCGCCAGCAGCCCTGGGACAGGGTGGCAGCCCCAGCATTTT. It translates to CASSPGTGWQPQHF.

This clone was observed once. The gene calls are TRBV2 and TRBJ2-5, with D uncertain. V dropped 5 bases and J dropped 3 bases, with 10 bases sitting between them. Per the germline V gene, CDR1 is SNHLY and CDR2 is FYNNEI. The CDR3 is 13 amino acids. The CDR3 region has the DNA TGTGCCAGCAGTTGGCAAGCGAAAGAGACCCAGTACTTC. Translation: CASSWQAKETQYF.

The genes are TRBV2 and TRBJ1-3; no definite D call. The CDR3 consists of 15 residues. From germline, CDR1 is SNHLY and CDR2 FYNNEI. Deletions cut 2 bases from V and 0 bases from J, with 8 bases between. CDR3 sequence: CASSEQAYSGNTIYF. Here the CDR3 DNA reads TGTGCCAGCAGTGAACAGGCCTACTCTGGAAACACCATATATTTT.

This clone turned up a few times. The chain uses TRBV27 and TRBJ1-2; no clear D. Germline CDR1 is MNHEY and CDR2 is SMNVEV (reference sequence). This CDR3 has 15 amino acids. V lost 4 bases to trimming and J lost 1 base, with 13 bases between them. In nucleotides, the CDR3 is TGTGCCAGCAGTTCATCTCTGGCCGGTAACTATGGCTACACCTTC. It encodes CASSSSLAGNYGYTF.

With respect to this clone: Distinct nucleotide sequences in the sample also encode this CDR3. The gene calls are TRBV10-1 and TRBJ2-7; D is uncertain. V lost 0 bases and J 0 bases, leaving 9 bases between the germline ends. The CDR3 runs to 15 residues. From germline, CDR1 is WNHNN and CDR2 SYGVQD (reference sequence). The CDR3 DNA is TGCGCCAGCAGTGAGTCGCAGGAGAGCTCCTACGAGCAGTACTTC. Translation gives CASSESQESSYEQYF.

This clone showed up just a few times. This chain links TRBV14 with TRBJ2-1, with D perhaps matching TRBD2 (5 bases). V was pared by 1 base and J by 9 bases, with 10 bases between. Per germline, CDR1 SGHDN and CDR2 FVKESK. The CDR3 has 13 residues. CDR3 in DNA: TGTGCCAGCAGCCAAGTGAAAGAGGGTGAGCAGTTCTTC. Protein sequence: CASSQVKEGEQFF.

This chain links TRBV4-1 with TRBJ2-7; 11 bases match TRBD2. After removal of 1 base from V and 4 bases from J, the junction contained 12 bases not matched to a gene. The CDR3 is made up of 18 amino acids. Germline V gene data show CDR1 as MGHRA and CDR2 as YSYEKL. The DNA for the CDR3 is TGCGCCAGCAGCCAAGTCTGGTCTGGACTAGCGGGTCTTTACGAGCAGTACTTC. Translated, it gives CASSQVWSGLAGLYEQYF.

The CDR3 reads CASSLSRENYGYTF. CDR3 sequence (DNA): TGTGCCAGCAGCTTAAGTAGGGAAAACTATGGCTACACCTTC. The chain couples TRBV7-9 to TRBJ1-2, with no clear D. CDR1 SEHNR and CDR2 FQNEAQ come from the germline V gene (reference sequence). The length of the CDR3 is 14 residues. Trimming took 2 bases from V and 2 from J, leaving 9 bases between them.

This clone was counted a single time. The CDR3 here is CASSLEGSGQVEQYF. DNA for the CDR3: TGCGCCAGCAGCTTGGAGGGATCAGGGCAGGTCGAGCAGTACTTC. The rearrangement joins TRBV5-1 to TRBJ2-7, with a weak D call TRBD1 (5 bases). The V end lost 0 bases, the J end lost 6 bases, and 16 bases lay between the germline ends. Germline CDR1 SGHRS, CDR2 YFSETQ. The length of the CDR3 is 15 residues.

This clone has a count of ten or more. This rearrangement joins TRBV21-1 to TRBJ1-5. TRBV21-1 is designated a pseudogene. CDR3 length: 14 residues. In DNA, the CDR3 is TGTGCCACCACGACGGAGAATAGCAATCAGCCCCAGCATTTT. It yields the protein CATTTENSNQPQHF.

This chain joins TRBV28 and TRBJ2-3; no firm D call. The CDR3 spans 17 residues. V was pared by 6 bases and J by 4 bases, with 23 bases between. Looked up from germline, CDR1 is MDHEN and CDR2 is SYDVKM. CDR3 protein: CASSPRRRVGLADTQYF. CDR3 sequence (DNA): TGTGCCAGCAGCCCCCGGCGTAGGGTCGGTTTGGCAGATACGCAGTATTTT.

CDR3 sequence (DNA): TGTGCCAGCAGTCTTCATTTTGTGGGAGCCGGGGCCAACGTCCTGACTTTC. It codes for CASSLHFVGAGANVLTF. The chain has TRBV13 and TRBJ2-6, with a possible D match to TRBD2 (5 bases). The CDR3 length is 17 residues. CDR1 is PRHDT, CDR2 FYEKMQ, per germline (reference sequence). V lost 6 bases and J lost 4, with 19 bases in between.

This clone has more than one count but fewer than ten. The rearrangement uses TRBV19 and TRBJ2-7; D is perhaps TRBD1 or TRBD2 (5 bases each). The CDR3 covers 14 residues. V was trimmed by 3 bases and J by 3 bases, leaving 12 bases between them. Germline V lookup: CDR1 LNHDA, CDR2 SQIVND (reference sequence). The CDR3 reads CASSIGTYDYEQYF. DNA for the CDR3: TGTGCCAGTAGTATCGGGACCTACGACTACGAGCAGTACTTC.

V usage is TRBV7-9 and J usage is TRBJ2-7; 9 bases map to TRBD2. V shed 5 bases, J shed 7 bases, and the junction held 12 bases outside the gene matches. CDR1 is SEHNR, CDR2 FQNEAQ, per germline (reference sequence). The CDR3 spans 15 residues. CDR3 in DNA: TGTGCCAGCAGCCTACAAGCGGGAGGTAGTGTTGAGCAGTACTTC. It specifies CASSLQAGGSVEQYF.

V gene TRBV28 combines with J gene TRBJ2-7, with 9 bases identical to TRBD1. The CDR3 totals 16 residues. Germline CDR1 and CDR2: MDHEN and SYDVKM. After removal of 6 bases from V and 4 bases from J, the junction contained 13 bases not matched to a gene. In DNA form, the CDR3 reads TGTGCCAGCAGCTATGAACTGGACAGGGGAGGTTACGAGCAGTACTTC. Translated: CASSYELDRGGYEQYF.

The rearrangement uses TRBV27 and TRBJ2-7, with D maybe TRBD2 (6 bases). The CDR3 runs to 15 residues. Looked up from germline, CDR1 is MNHEY and CDR2 is SMNVEV (reference sequence). Trimming stripped 5 bases from V and 3 bases from J, with 17 bases between. CDR3 sequence reads: CASSPRGRPHYEQYF. DNA for the CDR3: TGTGCCAGCAGTCCGCGGGGCAGGCCGCACTACGAGCAGTACTTC.

This clone has just a few counts. The chain has TRBV14 and TRBJ2-3; 14 nucleotides agree with TRBD2. With 1 base clipped from V and 7 bases from J, the junction kept 7 bases outside the gene matches. This CDR3 region has 17 residues. The germline CDR1 and CDR2 sequences are SGHDN and FVKESK. The CDR3 reads CASSQAGTSGRRNTQYF. In nucleotides, the CDR3 is TGTGCCAGCAGCCAAGCGGGGACTAGCGGGAGAAGGAATACGCAGTATTTT.

V gene TRBV11-2 combines with J gene TRBJ2-1; tentative D call: TRBD2 (6 bases). This CDR3 is 13 amino acids long. V was trimmed by 5 bases and J by 6 bases, leaving 11 bases between them. CDR1 and CDR2 from the germline V gene are SGHAT and FQNNGV. Written as DNA, the CDR3 is TGTGCCAGCAGCCAGATTAGCGGCAATGAGCAGTTCTTC. This encodes CASSQISGNEQFF. Full variable domain (remainder filled in from reference TRBV11-2 and TRBJ2-1): EAGVAQSPRYKIIEKRQSVAFWCNPISGHATLYWYQQILGQGPKLLIQFQNNGVVDDSQLPKDRFSAERLKGVDSTLKIQPAKLEDSAVYLCASSQISGNEQFFGPGTRLTVL.

Here the CDR3 DNA reads TGCGCCAGCAGCGAGGGGACAGAGGGTCAGCCCCAGCATTTT. Protein sequence: CASSEGTEGQPQHF. The chain uses TRBV5-1 and TRBJ1-5; 7 positions match TRBD1. This CDR3 is built from 14 residues. Trimming removed 4 bases from V and 6 bases from J; junction bases left unmatched: 7. Germline lookup yields CDR1 SGHRS and CDR2 YFSETQ.

J is TRBJ2-3 and V is TRBV5-1, with no clear D. Germline lookup yields CDR1 SGHRS and CDR2 YFSETQ. This CDR3 region has 13 residues. The V end was cut by 1 base, the J end by 1 base, with 4 bases between. The CDR3, as DNA: TGCGCCAGCAGCTTGTATGGCACAGATACGCAGTATTTT. This translates into CASSLYGTDTQYF. The full variable domain, its missing parts supplied by reference TRBV5-1 and TRBJ2-3, is KAGVTQTPRYLIKTRGQQVTLSCSPISGHRSVSWYQQTPGQGLQFLFEYFSETQRNKGNFPGRFSGRQFSNSRSEMNVSTLELGDSALYLCASSLYGTDTQYFGPGTRLTVL.

The CDR3: CASRPRRGGEVFRVRADTQYF. The CDR3 bases are TGTGCCAGCAGACCGAGGAGGGGGGGCGAGGTATTTCGTGTGAGGGCAGATACGCAGTATTTT. This chain uses TRBV28 with TRBJ2-3, with D perhaps matching TRBD2 (7 bases). The germline V and J ends were trimmed by 6 bases and 4 bases, with 35 bases remaining between them. The CDR3 runs 21 residues. Per the germline V gene, CDR1 is MDHEN and CDR2 is SYDVKM.